The entry below gives a single T cell receptor (beta chain) sequence along with its context. Its target is not known. This record belongs to a study of cytomegalovirus exposure and HLA in healthy donors. Primers included in the PCR were 60 Vbeta and 13 Jbeta primers. The table came from immunoSEQ multiplex PCR; TCRdb's copy has only in-frame clones and leaves some out. Of around 170,000 clones in the sample, roughly 71% were seen once. The study, taken as a whole, reports: Later analysis identified a missense DCLRE1C variant that was linked to TCR beta V- and J-gene trimming. CMV serostatus was the sole immune exposure data available. A later analysis reportedly identified an Asian-associated ancestry cluster as carrying fewer N-insertions than the roughly 670-donor mean. TCR association rates varied by HLA locus in a later analysis, with DRB1 highest and HLA-C lowest.

Deletions cut 3 bases from V and 5 bases from J, with 12 bases between. The CDR3 totals 15 residues. Germline V gene lookup returns CDR1 SGHRS and CDR2 YFSETQ. J is TRBJ1-6 and V is TRBV5-1, with a weak D call TRBD1 (5 bases). The TCR originated in a girl between 5 and 17 years old in good health and CMV-seronegative. Material for sequencing was PBMCs. The CDR3, as DNA: TGCGCCAGCAGCTCATATCAGGGCGATAATTCACCCCTCCACTTT. This codes for CASSSYQGDNSPLHF.